This passage covers 4 T cell receptor beta chains from one sample sequenced in a study of blood T cell repertoires in COVID-19. The protocol was immunoSEQ multiplex PCR, while the TCRdb copy is restricted to in-frame clones and leaves out a portion. This sample has around 84,000 clones; about 80% occur once, and the top ten carry about 12%. Sequenced sample: peripheral blood. Receptors were obtained from a woman in her forties with active or convalescent COVID-19.

DNA for the CDR3: TGTGCCAGCAGCTTCACGCGGGGCAGCCAAGAGACCCAGTACTTC. This codes for CASSFTRGSQETQYF. The rearrangement links TRBV7-9 to TRBJ2-5; D is perhaps TRBD2 (6 bases). Trimming took off 3 bases at V and 1 base at J, with 12 bases between the two ends. Germline CDR1 and CDR2: SEHNR and FQNEAQ (reference sequence). The CDR3 totals 15 residues.

CDR3 in amino acids: CASSKQGVDTQYF. CDR3 sequence (DNA): TGTGCCAGCAGCAAACAGGGTGTTGATACGCAGTATTTT. The chain links TRBV3-1 (or the pseudogene TRBV3-2) to TRBJ2-3; a possible D gene is TRBD1 (6 bases). Trimming shortened V by 5 bases and J by 6 bases, and 12 bases separated the two germline ends. There are 13 residues in the CDR3. The germline V gene encodes CDR1 LGHDT and CDR2 YNNKEL (reference sequence).

The CDR3 here is CASGPQGSTNEKLFF. For the CDR3, the DNA is TGTGCCAGCGGCCCTCAGGGCTCAACTAATGAAAAACTGTTTTTT. The chain employs TRBV2 and TRBJ1-4; D perhaps matches TRBD1 (5 bases). CDR1 and CDR2 (germline): SNHLY, FYNNEI. CDR3 size: 15 residues. The germline V and J ends were trimmed by 8 bases and 0 bases, with 13 bases remaining between them.

CDR3 residues: CAGHKGNSNQPQHF. CDR3 nucleotide sequence: TGTGCCGGCCACAAGGGGAATAGCAATCAGCCCCAGCATTTT. The chain carries TRBV21-1 and TRBJ1-5; TRBD1 reflects the table's D call only, with no check against the DNA. TRBV21-1 is an annotated pseudogene. The CDR3 totals 14 residues.